One and the same sample provided the 19 T cell receptor beta chains below, sequenced in a study of blood T cell repertoires in COVID-19 (dated by TCRdb to between 2020 and 2021). Library prep was done by the immunoSEQ multiplex PCR assay. Drawn from immuneACCESS, this table holds only the in-frame rearrangements with V and J called that TCRdb kept. Clones are partly lost; checked studies trace under half to an unresolved V gene and leave the rest unexplained. For this sample the table gives under 150,000 clones, of which around three quarters were detected only once. The ten biggest clones cover less than 14% of the sample. What was sequenced was peripheral blood. Every receptor here comes from a human donor in a cohort sampled during active COVID-19.

This clone has only a few counts. The chain employs TRBV5-1 and TRBJ2-7, with D maybe TRBD1 (6 bases). Trimming took 2 bases from V and 0 from J, leaving 12 bases between them. CDR3 length equals 15 residues. Germline CDR1 and CDR2: SGHRS and YFSETQ. The DNA for the CDR3 is TGCGCCAGCAGCTTCCTCACAGGGTCCTCCTACGAGCAGTACTTC. Its translation: CASSFLTGSSYEQYF.

The genes are TRBV27 and TRBJ1-1; no definite D call. Germline V gene lookup returns CDR1 MNHEY and CDR2 SMNVEV (reference sequence). The CDR3 extends over 14 amino acids. The V gene lost 5 bases and the J gene lost 1 base, with 11 bases spanning the gap. CDR3 bases: TGTGCCAGCAGTCAAGCCGGGAAGAACACTGAAGCTTTCTTT. Residues: CASSQAGKNTEAFF.

The chain has TRBV4-1 and TRBJ1-2; 10 nucleotides line up with TRBD1. The CDR3 extends over 15 amino acids. Trimming at V came to 4 bases and at J to 6 bases, leaving 8 bases not matched to a gene. Germline CDR1 is MGHRA and CDR2 is YSYEKL. The CDR3 loop reads CASSLKVGQGNGYTF. The CDR3 DNA reads as TGCGCCAGCAGCCTTAAGGTGGGACAGGGGAATGGCTACACCTTC.

The rearrangement uses TRBV5-8 and TRBJ2-5; 12 positions agree with TRBD1. Trimming at V came to 4 bases and at J to 6 bases, leaving 16 bases not matched to a gene. Germline lookup yields CDR1 SGHTS and CDR2 YDEGEE. The CDR3 has 18 residues. CDR3 in DNA: TGTGCCAGCAGCGATGGGACAGGGGGCTACCTTGGGGCAAAGACCCAGTACTTC. The encoded protein is CASSDGTGGYLGAKTQYF.

V is TRBV7-7 and J is TRBJ2-5; a possible D gene is TRBD1 (5 bases). V was clipped by 1 base and J by 5 bases, with 14 bases between them. This CDR3 spans 15 amino acids. Per the germline V gene, CDR1 is SSHAT and CDR2 is FNYEAQ (reference sequence). CDR3 in amino acids: CASSLDLRVGETQYF. The CDR3 bases are TGTGCCAGCAGCTTAGACCTCAGGGTTGGGGAGACCCAGTACTTC. Full variable domain (remainder filled in from reference TRBV7-7 and TRBJ2-5): GAGVSQSPRYKVTKRGQDVTLRCDPISSHATLYWYQQALGQGPEFLTYFNYEAQPDKSGLPSDRFSAERPEGSISTLTIQRTEQRDSAMYRCASSLDLRVGETQYFGPGTRLLVL.

The chain combines TRBV29-1 with TRBJ1-3, with 10 bases aligning to TRBD1. With V trimmed by 6 bases and J by 0 bases, 14 bases remained unmatched. Germline loops: CDR1 SQVTM, CDR2 ANQGSEA. CDR3 length equals 18 residues. The CDR3 nucleotides are TGCAGCGTCGTACTACCCCCGGGACAGGGGTTCTCTGGAAACACCATATATTTT. It is translated as CSVVLPPGQGFSGNTIYF.

Here the CDR3 DNA reads TGTGCCAGCAGGCCGGGGACAGGGACCGTGGTAGGTGTGAACACTGAAGCTTTCTTT. Translating it yields CASRPGTGTVVGVNTEAFF. The chain has TRBV2 and TRBJ1-1; 9 positions agree with TRBD1. CDR3 length equals 19 residues. Germline V gene lookup returns CDR1 SNHLY and CDR2 FYNNEI. The V gene end was trimmed by 6 bases and the J gene end by 0 bases; junction bases not matched to a gene: 17. The variable domain in full, completed from reference TRBV2 and TRBJ1-1, reads EPEVTQTPSHQVTQMGQEVILRCVPISNHLYFYWYRQILGQKVEFLVSFYNNEISEKSEIFDDQFSVERPDGSNFTLKIRSTKLEDSAMYFCASRPGTGTVVGVNTEAFFGQGTRLTVV.

The rearrangement links TRBV20-1 to TRBJ2-3, with 7 bases matching TRBD2. The junction had 6 bases not matched to a gene; V was cut back by 6 bases and J by 12 bases. Germline lookup yields CDR1 DFQATT and CDR2 SNEGSKA (reference sequence). The CDR3 is made up of 10 amino acids. CDR3 DNA: TGCAGTGCCGAGCGGGGACGCCAGTATTTT. Translation: CSAERGRQYF.

J is TRBJ2-3 and V is TRBV11-2, with 12 bases lining up with TRBD2. Germline CDR1 SGHAT, CDR2 FQNNGV. Trimming at V came to 5 bases and at J to 6 bases, leaving 6 bases not matched to a gene. CDR3 length equals 15 residues. In DNA form, the CDR3 reads TGTGCCAGCAGCCCAAGGACTAGCGGGGTGGATACGCAGTATTTT. Its protein product is CASSPRTSGVDTQYF.

CDR3: CASSCLAGGPNTGELFF. The CDR3 nucleotides are TGTGCCAGCAGCTGTCTAGCGGGGGGACCGAACACCGGGGAGCTGTTTTTT. This chain connects TRBV11-3 to TRBJ2-2; 11 bases fit TRBD2. Germline lookup yields CDR1 SGHNT and CDR2 YENEEA. This CDR3 is 17 amino acids long. Trimming cost V 4 bases and J 0 bases; bases outside gene matches: 4.

This clone was picked up a small number of times. This chain connects TRBV21-1 to TRBJ2-1; TRBD1 reflects the table's D call only, with no check against the DNA. TRBV21-1 is termed a pseudogene. The CDR3 spans 15 residues. The CDR3 sequence: CASSKPGTSRDEQFF. The CDR3 bases are TGTGCCAGCAGCAAACCCGGGACAAGTCGGGATGAGCAGTTCTTC.

V usage is TRBV5-5 and J usage is TRBJ2-3; D perhaps matches TRBD2 (8 bases). With 6 bases removed from V and 2 bases from J, the gap between germline ends came to 16 bases. Per germline, CDR1 SGHKS and CDR2 YYEKEE (reference sequence). The CDR3 consists of 15 residues. Here the CDR3 reads CASNPGGLDTDTQYF. DNA of the CDR3: TGTGCCAGCAACCCAGGGGGACTAGACACAGATACGCAGTATTTT.

This clone was counted once. The chain joins TRBV6-1 to TRBJ1-5; tentatively, D is TRBD1 (5 bases). V lost 1 base to trimming and J lost 5 bases, with 15 bases between them. The CDR3 is made up of 16 amino acids. CDR1 and CDR2 (germline): MNHNS, SASEGT. CDR3 protein: CASSEDGATYDQPQHF. CDR3 bases: TGTGCCAGCAGTGAAGATGGGGCCACGTACGATCAGCCCCAGCATTTT.

This chain links TRBV4-1 with TRBJ2-7; 8 bases agree with TRBD2. V was clipped by 1 base and J by 2 bases; unmatched bases: 7. Germline V gives CDR1 MGHRA, CDR2 YSYEKL. The CDR3 extends over 16 amino acids. CDR3 nucleotide sequence: TGCGCCAGCAGCCAAGTGCCGCGGGGGGCAACCTACGAGCAGTACTTC. Amino acids: CASSQVPRGATYEQYF.

This clone came up a few times. The chain uses TRBV28 and TRBJ1-3, with D perhaps matching TRBD1 (5 bases). Trimming left V 7 bases short and J 0 bases short, with 16 bases between. Germline V lookup: CDR1 MDHEN, CDR2 SYDVKM. The CDR3 has 16 amino acids. The CDR3 DNA follows: TGTGCCAGCACTACCTTACAGGCGTCCTCTGGAAACACCATATATTTT. It specifies CASTTLQASSGNTIYF.

The chain is built from TRBV27 and TRBJ2-1; 11 bases are shared with TRBD2. V was clipped by 5 bases and J by 12 bases; unmatched bases: 15. The CDR3 consists of 16 residues. Looked up from germline, CDR1 is MNHEY and CDR2 is SMNVEV (reference sequence). The chain's CDR3 is CASSPLGLADTQWQFF. CDR3 nucleotide sequence: TGTGCCAGCAGTCCACTGGGACTAGCGGATACCCAATGGCAGTTCTTC.

As DNA, the CDR3 is TGTGCCAGCACCACAGGGGGCTCTGGGGCCAACGTCCTGACTTTC. This sequence encodes CASTTGGSGANVLTF. V is TRBV6-6 and J is TRBJ2-6; 8 bases line up with TRBD1. The germline V gene has CDR1 MNHNY and CDR2 SVGAGI (reference sequence). The V segment lost 7 bases and the J segment 0 bases; nucleotides outside the gene matches: 2. The length of the CDR3 is 15 residues.

In DNA form, the CDR3 reads TGCGCCAGCAACGGGGGGATGAACACTGAAGCTTTCTTT. Translation gives CASNGGMNTEAFF. The V call is TRBV10-1, the J call TRBJ1-1; the D gene is possibly TRBD1 (5 bases). Germline assignment: CDR1 WNHNN and CDR2 SYGVQD (reference sequence). V lost 7 bases and J 0 bases, leaving 9 bases between the germline ends. The CDR3 spans 13 residues.

The chain joins TRBV11-2 to TRBJ2-3; weak D call: TRBD2 (6 bases). Trimming took off 5 bases at V and 4 bases at J, with 22 bases between the two ends. The germline CDR1 and CDR2 sequences are SGHAT and FQNNGV. This CDR3 has 17 amino acids. The CDR3 protein is CASSPRLWRGLADTQYF. In DNA form, the CDR3 reads TGTGCCAGCAGCCCTAGACTTTGGCGGGGTTTGGCAGATACGCAGTATTTT.